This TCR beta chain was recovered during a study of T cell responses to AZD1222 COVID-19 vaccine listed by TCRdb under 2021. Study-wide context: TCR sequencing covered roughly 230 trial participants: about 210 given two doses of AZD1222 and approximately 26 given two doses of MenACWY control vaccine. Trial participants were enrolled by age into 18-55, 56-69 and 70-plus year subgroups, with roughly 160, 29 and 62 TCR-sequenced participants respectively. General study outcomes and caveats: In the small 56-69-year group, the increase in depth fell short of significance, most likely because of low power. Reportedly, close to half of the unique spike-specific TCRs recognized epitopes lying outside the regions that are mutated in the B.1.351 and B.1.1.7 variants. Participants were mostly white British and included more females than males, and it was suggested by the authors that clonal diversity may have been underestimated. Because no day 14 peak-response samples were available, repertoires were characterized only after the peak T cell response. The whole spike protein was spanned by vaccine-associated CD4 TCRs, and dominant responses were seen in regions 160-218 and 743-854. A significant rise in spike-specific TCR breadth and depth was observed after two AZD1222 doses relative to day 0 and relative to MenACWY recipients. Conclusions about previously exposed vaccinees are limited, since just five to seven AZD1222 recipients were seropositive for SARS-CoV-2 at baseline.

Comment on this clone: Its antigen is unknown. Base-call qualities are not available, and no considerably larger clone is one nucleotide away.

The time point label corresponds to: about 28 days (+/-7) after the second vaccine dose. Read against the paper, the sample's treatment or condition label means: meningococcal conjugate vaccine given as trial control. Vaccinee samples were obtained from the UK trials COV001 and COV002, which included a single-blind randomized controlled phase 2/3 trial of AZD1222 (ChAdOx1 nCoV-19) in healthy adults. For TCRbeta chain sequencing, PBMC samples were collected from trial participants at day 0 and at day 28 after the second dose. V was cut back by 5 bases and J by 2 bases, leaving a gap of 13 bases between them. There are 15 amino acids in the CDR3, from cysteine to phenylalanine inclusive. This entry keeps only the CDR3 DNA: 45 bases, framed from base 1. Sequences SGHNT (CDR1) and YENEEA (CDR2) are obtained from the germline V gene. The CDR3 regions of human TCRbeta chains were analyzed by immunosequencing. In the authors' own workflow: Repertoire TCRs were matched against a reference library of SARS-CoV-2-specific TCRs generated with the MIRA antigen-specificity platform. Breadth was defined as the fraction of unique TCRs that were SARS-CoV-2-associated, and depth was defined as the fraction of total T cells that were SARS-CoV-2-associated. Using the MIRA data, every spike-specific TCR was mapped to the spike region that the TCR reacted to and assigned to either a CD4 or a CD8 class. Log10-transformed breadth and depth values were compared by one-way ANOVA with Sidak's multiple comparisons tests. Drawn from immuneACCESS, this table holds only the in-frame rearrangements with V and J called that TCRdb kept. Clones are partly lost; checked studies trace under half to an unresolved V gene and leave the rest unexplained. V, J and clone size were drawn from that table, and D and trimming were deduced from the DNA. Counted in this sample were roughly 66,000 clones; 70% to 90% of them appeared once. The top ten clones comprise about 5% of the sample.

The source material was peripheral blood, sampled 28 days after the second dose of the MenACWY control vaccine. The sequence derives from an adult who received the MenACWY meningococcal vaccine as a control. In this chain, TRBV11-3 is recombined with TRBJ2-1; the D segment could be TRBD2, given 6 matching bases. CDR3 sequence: CASSGGLAAYNEQFF. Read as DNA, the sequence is TGTGCCAGCAGCGGAGGGTTAGCAGCCTACAATGAGCAGTTCTTC.